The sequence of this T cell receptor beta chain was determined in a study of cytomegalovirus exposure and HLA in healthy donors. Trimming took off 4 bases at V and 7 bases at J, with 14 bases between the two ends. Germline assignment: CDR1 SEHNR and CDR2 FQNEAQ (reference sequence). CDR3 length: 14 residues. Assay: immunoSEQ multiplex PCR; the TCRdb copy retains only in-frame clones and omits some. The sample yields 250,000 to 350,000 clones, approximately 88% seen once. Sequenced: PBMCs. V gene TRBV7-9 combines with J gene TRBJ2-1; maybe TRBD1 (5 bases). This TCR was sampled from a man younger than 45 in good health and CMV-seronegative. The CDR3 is CASSSYQGWNEQFF. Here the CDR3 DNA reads TGTGCCAGCAGCTCGTATCAGGGATGGAATGAGCAGTTCTTC. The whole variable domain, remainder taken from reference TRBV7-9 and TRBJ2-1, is DTGVSQNPRHKITKRGQNVTFRCDPISEHNRLYWYRQTLGQGPEFLTYFQNEAQLEKSRLLSDRFSAERPKGSFSTLEIQRTEQGDSAMYLCASSSYQGWNEQFFGPGTRLTVL.